Following are 8 T cell receptor beta chains from one sample sequenced in a study of blood T cell repertoires in COVID-19. The method was immunoSEQ multiplex PCR; TCRdb's version includes in-frame clones alone and lacks a portion of them. The table lists roughly 330,000 clones, around 86% of them singletons. The sample consisted of PBMCs or T cells enriched from blood (not recorded which). The receptors were sampled from a woman aged 18-35 years who had recovered from COVID-19.

The chain is built from TRBV15 and TRBJ2-7; the D is unclear. The germline gives CDR1 LNHNV, CDR2 YYDKDF (reference sequence). The V and J ends lost 0 bases and 6 bases respectively, with 9 bases between them. The CDR3 extends over 13 amino acids. The CDR3 sequence is CATSRELSREQYF. The CDR3 nucleotides read TGTGCCACCAGCAGAGAACTTTCGCGCGAGCAGTACTTC.

The chain has TRBV9 and TRBJ2-7; possibly TRBD2 for D (5 bases). Trimming removed 0 bases from V and 3 bases from J, with 13 bases in between. The CDR3 extends over 15 amino acids. Germline V gene sequence: CDR1 SGDLS, CDR2 YYNGEE. This CDR3 is CASSVASSSNYEQYF. The CDR3 DNA reads as TGTGCCAGCAGCGTAGCTTCTAGCAGCAACTACGAGCAGTACTTC.

This chain connects TRBV11-2 to TRBJ1-1; weak D call: TRBD1 (5 bases). The germline V gene has CDR1 SGHAT and CDR2 FQNNGV. The CDR3 covers 14 residues. Trimming took off 1 base at V and 3 bases at J, with 9 bases between the two ends. The CDR3 loop reads CASSLALGDTEAFF. In DNA form, the CDR3 reads TGTGCCAGCAGCTTAGCTCTAGGGGACACTGAAGCTTTCTTT.

The V call is TRBV2, the J call TRBJ2-7; 9 bases match TRBD1. Germline V gives CDR1 SNHLY, CDR2 FYNNEI. V lost 4 bases and J lost 7; bases outside the gene matches: 14. The CDR3 has 16 amino acids. CDR3 nucleotide sequence: TGTGCCAGCAGTGCCCCCTTGGACAGGGGAGGGGGTGAGCAGTACTTC. Its protein is CASSAPLDRGGGEQYF.

The chain uses TRBV24-1 and TRBJ2-1, with 8 positions matching TRBD2. The V gene end was trimmed by 4 bases and the J gene end by 5 bases; junction bases not matched to a gene: 9. Germline loops: CDR1 KGHDR, CDR2 SFDVKD. The CDR3 loop spans 16 amino acids. For the CDR3, the DNA is TGTGCCACCAGTGACGCCTTCCGGGAGGGCCACAATGAGCAGTTCTTC. Translated: CATSDAFREGHNEQFF.

The rearrangement joins TRBV5-1 to TRBJ2-3, with D tentatively TRBD2 (5 bases). This CDR3 comprises 14 residues. Germline CDR1 reads SGHRS; CDR2 reads YFSETQ. V was trimmed by 2 bases and J by 6 bases, leaving 13 bases between them. CDR3 residues: CASSFSSPLDTQYF. The CDR3 DNA follows: TGCGCCAGCAGCTTCTCTAGCCCCCTGGATACGCAGTATTTT.

The rearrangement links TRBV29-1 to TRBJ1-3; no definite D call. The germline V gene has CDR1 SQVTM and CDR2 ANQGSEA. This CDR3 region has 13 residues. The germline V and J ends were trimmed by 6 bases and 0 bases, with 9 bases remaining between them. This chain's CDR3 is CSVSIVSGNTIYF. Written as DNA, the CDR3 is TGCAGCGTATCCATTGTCTCTGGAAACACCATATATTTT.

The DNA of the CDR3 is TGTGCCAGTAGTATCTTGGGACAGGGGTCCTACGAGCAGTACTTC. It translates to CASSILGQGSYEQYF. The rearrangement links TRBV19 to TRBJ2-7; 10 bases match TRBD1. V shed 3 bases and J 1 base; nucleotides not matched to a gene: 3. Looked up from germline, CDR1 is LNHDA and CDR2 is SQIVND (reference sequence). The CDR3 runs to 15 residues.